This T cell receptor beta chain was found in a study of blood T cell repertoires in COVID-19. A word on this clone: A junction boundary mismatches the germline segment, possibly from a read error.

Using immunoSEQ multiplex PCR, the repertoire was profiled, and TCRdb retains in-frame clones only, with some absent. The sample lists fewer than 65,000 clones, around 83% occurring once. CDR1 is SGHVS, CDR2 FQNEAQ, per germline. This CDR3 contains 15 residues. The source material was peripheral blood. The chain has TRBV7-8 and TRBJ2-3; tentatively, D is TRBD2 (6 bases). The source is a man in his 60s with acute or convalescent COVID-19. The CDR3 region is CASSLDGSLPDAQYF. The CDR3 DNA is TGTGCCAGCAGCTTGGACGGGAGTCTGCCAGATGCGCAGTATTTT. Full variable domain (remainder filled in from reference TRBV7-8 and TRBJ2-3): GAGVSQSPRYKVAKRGQDVALRCDPISGHVSLFWYQQALGQGPEFLTYFQNEAQLDKSGLPSDRFFAERPEGSVSTLKIQRTQQEDSAVYLCASSLDGSLPDAQYFGPGTRLTVL.